A selection of T cell receptor beta chains follows, all from one sample in a study of blood T cell repertoires in COVID-19. Clones were sequenced by immunoSEQ multiplex PCR, and TCRdb holds only the in-frame ones, with some missing. This table has around 260,000 clones, roughly 87% appearing once. The sample comprised peripheral blood. These receptors all come from a human donor in a cohort sampled during active COVID-19. CDR3s include the opening cysteine and the closing phenylalanine or tryptophan. The D gene is left open where the match is weak. Size is omitted from some rows. Given values are once, few, many or a class for expanded clones.

d_call	v_call	j_call	clone_size	cdr3_aa	cdr3_nt
NA	TRBV7-2	TRBJ1-5	NA	CASSLGAFGNQPQHF	TGTGCCAGCAGCTTAGGGGCATTCGGCAATCAGCCCCAGCATTTT
TRBD1	TRBV5-6	TRBJ2-1	NA	CASSYRRDRAIYNEQFF	TGTGCCAGCAGCTACCGTCGGGACAGGGCAATTTACAATGAGCAGTTCTTC
NA	TRBV5-1	TRBJ2-7	NA	CASSLGPGNTVEQYF	TGCGCCAGCAGCCTGGGCCCGGGTAACACGGTCGAGCAGTACTTC
TRBD1	TRBV11-2	TRBJ2-7	NA	CASSRRTGTHEQYF	TGTGCCAGCAGCCGAAGGACAGGGACACACGAGCAGTACTTC
NA	TRBV28	TRBJ1-4	NA	CASMASGANEKLFF	TGTGCCAGCATGGCGTCGGGTGCTAATGAAAAACTGTTTTTT
NA	TRBV19	TRBJ2-7	NA	CASSIQEGFYEQYF	TGTGCCAGTAGTATTCAGGAGGGGTTTTACGAGCAGTACTTC
TRBD1	TRBV27	TRBJ1-1	NA	CASSRAGQGHTEAFF	TGTGCCAGCAGTCGGGCGGGACAGGGGCACACTGAAGCTTTCTTT
TRBD1	TRBV6-5	TRBJ1-2	NA	CASRSGTAMILGYTF	TGTGCCAGCAGATCCGGGACAGCCATGATTTTAGGCTACACCTTC
TRBD1	TRBV11-2	TRBJ1-1	few	CASSWGQVRTEAFF	TGTGCCAGCAGCTGGGGACAGGTTCGCACTGAAGCTTTCTTT
NA	TRBV7-2	TRBJ1-2	NA	CASSFEVPSYGYTF	TGTGCCAGCAGCTTCGAGGTTCCCTCCTATGGCTACACCTTC
TRBD2	TRBV19	TRBJ2-7	NA	CASSGSYEQYF	TGTGCCTCTAGCGGTTCCTACGAGCAGTACTTC
TRBD2	TRBV28	TRBJ2-7	NA	CASSSPIRTSGPRGVQYF	TGTGCCAGCAGTTCCCCCATCAGGACTAGCGGGCCCCGGGGTGTGCAGTACTTC
NA	TRBV29-1	TRBJ2-7	NA	CSVEDPTGSSYEQYF	TGCAGCGTTGAAGACCCAACAGGTAGCTCCTACGAGCAGTACTTC
TRBD1	TRBV28	TRBJ1-2	NA	CASSLWWGDREEVYGYTF	TGTGCCAGCAGTTTATGGTGGGGGGACAGGGAAGAAGTCTATGGCTACACCTTC
TRBD1	TRBV27	TRBJ1-3	NA	CASSQSSGTENCYSGNTIYF	TGTGCCAGCAGTCAAAGCTCCGGGACAGAGAATTGTTACTCTGGAAACACCATATATTTT
TRBD1	TRBV7-9	TRBJ1-6	NA	CASQGTGGPPLHF	TGTGCCTCTCAGGGGACAGGAGGTCCACCCCTCCACTTT
NA	TRBV27	TRBJ1-1	NA	CASRSYPGNTEAFF	TGTGCCAGCAGATCATACCCGGGTAACACTGAAGCTTTCTTT
TRBD2	TRBV11-2	TRBJ2-3	NA	CASSLRGAGWTDTQYF	TGTGCCAGCAGCTTGCGGGGGGCGGGTTGGACAGATACGCAGTATTTT
TRBD1	TRBV7-9	TRBJ2-7	NA	CALEGAGGREQYF	TGTGCGCTCGAGGGGGCAGGGGGTCGCGAGCAGTACTTC
NA	TRBV19	TRBJ1-5	NA	CASSSFSNQPQHF	TGTGCCAGTAGTAGTTTCAGTAATCAGCCCCAGCATTTT
TRBD2	TRBV24-1	TRBJ2-1	once	CATSDSPGTSRFF	TGTGCCACCAGTGATTCGCCCGGGACTAGCCGGTTCTTC
NA	TRBV10-2	TRBJ1-6	NA	CASSDTYNSPLHF	TGCGCCAGCAGTGACACCTATAATTCACCCCTCCACTTT
NA	TRBV29-1	TRBJ2-6	NA	CSVGGRFSGANVLTF	TGCAGCGTTGGCGGCAGATTCTCTGGGGCCAACGTCCTGACTTTC
TRBD1	TRBV5-4	TRBJ2-7	once	CASSPPGTERADEQYF	TGTGCCAGCAGCCCACCCGGGACAGAGCGCGCCGACGAGCAGTACTTC
TRBD1	TRBV28	TRBJ1-1	few	CATRLNRGTEAFF	TGTGCCACCAGATTAAACAGGGGCACTGAAGCTTTCTTT
TRBD2	TRBV5-4	TRBJ2-3	once	CASSSSGGNTDTQYF	TGTGCCAGCAGCTCTAGCGGGGGTAACACAGATACGCAGTATTTT
TRBD2	TRBV30	TRBJ2-7	once	CAWRDPGTKLYEQYF	TGTGCCTGGAGAGACCCCGGGACTAAACTATACGAGCAGTACTTC
NA	TRBV28	TRBJ1-6	NA	CASSSNNSPLHF	TGTGCCAGCAGTTCAAATAATTCACCCCTCCACTTT
NA	TRBV5-1	TRBJ1-1	few	CASSTERVTEAFF	TGCGCCAGCAGCACCGAGAGGGTCACTGAAGCTTTCTTT
TRBD2	TRBV4-1	TRBJ2-2	NA	CASSQGPAGGPGELFF	TGCGCCAGCAGCCAAGGACCAGCGGGGGGGCCCGGGGAGCTGTTTTTT
TRBD2	TRBV27	TRBJ2-5	NA	CASSPSGLAGAETQYF	TGTGCCAGCAGTCCCTCGGGACTAGCGGGAGCAGAGACCCAGTACTTC
NA	TRBV5-1	TRBJ1-1	NA	CASRVTLGDGSEAFF	TGCGCCAGCAGAGTTACTCTCGGGGATGGGTCTGAAGCTTTCTTT
NA	TRBV7-3	TRBJ2-7	NA	CASSLTRGSSYEQYF	TGTGCCAGCAGCTTAACTAGGGGGAGCTCCTACGAGCAGTACTTC
NA	TRBV19	TRBJ1-5	NA	CASSPQGNDQPQHF	TGTGCCAGCTCACCACAGGGAAACGATCAGCCCCAGCATTTT
TRBD2	TRBV9	TRBJ2-7	NA	CASSPWTSGPYEQYF	TGTGCCAGCAGCCCCTGGACTAGCGGACCCTACGAGCAGTACTTC
TRBD1	TRBV30	TRBJ2-7	once	CAWSVGQGEYEQYF	TGTGCCTGGAGTGTAGGGCAGGGGGAGTACGAGCAGTACTTC